The entry below gives a single T cell receptor (beta chain) sequence along with its context. The antigen remains unidentified. This entry belongs to a study of cytomegalovirus exposure and HLA in healthy donors. Germline V gene lookup returns CDR1 MDHEN and CDR2 SYDVKM. The CDR3 has 12 residues. V was pared by 5 bases and J by 5 bases, with 8 bases between. Study-wide points: Highly shared sequence variants in one cluster were likely a sequencing artifact. Later on, an analysis showed TCR association rates differing by HLA locus, with DRB1 the most and HLA-C the fewest. In a later analysis, specific HLA alleles were associated with 15,000 to 20,000 TCR beta sequences at a 0.05 false discovery rate. Most TCR sequences showed up rarely, but some public TCRs showed up in many donors.

PCR primers comprised 60 Vbeta and 13 Jbeta primers. Repertoires were generated with immunoSEQ multiplex PCR, while TCRdb's copy carries only in-frame clones and drops some. The sample records more than 90,000 clones, more than 75% being singletons. This receptor was identified in a woman aged 55-75 years in good health and CMV-seronegative. The chain is built from TRBV28 and TRBJ2-3; D ambiguous. Sequenced material: PBMCs. The CDR3 DNA reads TGTGCCAGCAGTCGACTTTTAGATACGCAGTATTTT. The encoded protein is CASSRLLDTQYF.